The next 6 T cell receptor beta chains were all read from a single sample in a study of CD8 T cells in Susac syndrome. Random hexamers primed reverse transcription of 0.5 to 1 ug RNA. TCRdb recomputed calls from the immunoSEQ multiplex PCR reads with MiXCR, one row per CDR3 protein. Among roughly 330,000 distinct CDR3 sequences, roughly 94% were seen once, and the ten largest hold about 0.07%. The specimen sequenced was CD4+ T cells from PBMCs. The receptors were sampled from a human donor with multiple sclerosis.

This clonotype has only one observation. The chain uses TRBV7-8 and TRBJ2-2; tentative D call: TRBD2 (5 bases). CDR1 SGHVS and CDR2 FQNEAQ come from the germline V gene. This CDR3 region has 15 residues. Trimming took off 5 bases at V and 4 bases at J, with 14 bases between the two ends. The CDR3 sequence is CASSPLSGLTGELFF. The CDR3 nucleotides read TGTGCCAGCAGCCCCCTGAGCGGCCTCACCGGGGAGCTGTTTTTT. Full variable domain (rest looked up from reference TRBV7-8 and TRBJ2-2): GAGVSQSPRYKVAKRGQDVALRCDPISGHVSLFWYQQALGQGPEFLTYFQNEAQLDKSGLPSDRFFAERPEGSVSTLKIQRTQQEDSAVYLCASSPLSGLTGELFFGEGSRLTVL.

V and J are TRBV29-1 and TRBJ1-2, with 12 bases identical to TRBD1. This CDR3 contains 13 residues. V shed 2 bases and J 13 bases; nucleotides not matched to a gene: 8. Per the germline V gene, CDR1 is SQVTM and CDR2 is ANQGSEA. The chain's CDR3 is CSVEPLGQGAITF. The CDR3 DNA is TGCAGCGTTGAACCCCTGGGACAGGGGGCGATCACCTTC.

This clonotype was detected only once. This chain joins TRBV4-2 and TRBJ2-3; 7 bases line up with TRBD2. The trim removed 0 bases at V and 2 bases at J, leaving 11 bases unmatched. The CDR3 length is 18 residues. The germline gives CDR1 LGHNA, CDR2 YNFKEQ. Here the CDR3 DNA reads TGTGCCAGCAGCCAAGATATACCTAGCGGACATTTCACAGATACGCAGTATTTT. This gives the protein CASSQDIPSGHFTDTQYF.

V gene TRBV7-3 combines with J gene TRBJ2-2; 11 positions match TRBD2. Germline-derived CDR1 and CDR2 are SGHTA and FQGTGA. The CDR3 is made up of 16 amino acids. V lost 2 bases, J lost 4 bases, and 3 bases stayed unmatched. CDR3 amino acids: CASSLGLAGGTGELFF. CDR3 bases: TGTGCCAGCAGCTTAGGACTAGCGGGCGGCACCGGGGAGCTGTTTTTT.

This chain uses TRBV29-1 with TRBJ2-7; 12 nucleotides align to TRBD1. The V gene's germline CDR1 is SQVTM and CDR2 ANQGSEA. This CDR3 spans 11 amino acids. CDR3 in DNA: TGCACGGGACAGGGGGCCAACGAGCAGTACTTC. Its translation: CTGQGANEQYF.

The gene calls are TRBV7-3 and TRBJ2-1, with D possibly TRBD2 on 6 matching bases. The CDR3 covers 14 residues. CDR1 is SGHTA, CDR2 FQGTGA, per germline. Trimming removed 1 base at V and 10 bases at J, with 14 bases between. CDR3 nucleotide sequence: TGTGCCAGCAGCTTAAGAGGGTCGGCGGGGGAGCAGTTCTTC. This translates into CASSLRGSAGEQFF. Supplemented by reference TRBV7-3 and TRBJ2-1, the full variable domain reads GAGVSQTPSNKVTEKGKYVELRCDPISGHTALYWYRQSLGQGPEFLIYFQGTGAADDSGLPNDRFFAVRPEGSVSTLKIQRTERGDSAVYLCASSLRGSAGEQFFGPGTRLTVL.